This T cell receptor (beta chain) was captured by sequencing in a study of T cell responses to AZD1222 COVID-19 vaccine. The overall study: Both about-4-week and about-12-week second-dose recipients were combined.

Sequencing used immunoSEQ multiplex PCR; TCRdb keeps in-frame clones, though not all of them. The profile shows about 92,000 clones, more than 75% of them singletons. As to this clone: As yet, its antigen is unknown.

V lost 2 bases to trimming and J lost 2 bases, with 8 bases between them. CDR1 and CDR2 from the germline V gene are MNHNY and SVGAGI (reference sequence). CDR3 length equals 14 residues. Findings and caveats of the study: Close to half of all spike-specific TCRs reportedly target regions of the variants that are unmutated. There were repertoire samples only from the period after the peak T cell response.

The TCR originated in an adult in good health. The source material was peripheral blood, sampled on day 0 of AZD1222 vaccination. This sequence joins TRBV6-6 and TRBJ2-3, with D unresolved. CDR3 nucleotide sequence: TGTGCCAGCAGTTACCGTGACACCACAGATACGCAGTATTTT. Amino acids: CASSYRDTTDTQYF.